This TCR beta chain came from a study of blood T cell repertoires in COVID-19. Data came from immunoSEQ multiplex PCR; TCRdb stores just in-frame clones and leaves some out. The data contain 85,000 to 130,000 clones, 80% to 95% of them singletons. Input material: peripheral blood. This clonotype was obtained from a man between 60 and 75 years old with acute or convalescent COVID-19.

The CDR3 spells CASSLLGLGGTGFTEQFF. The CDR3 DNA follows: TGTGCCAGCAGCTTACTGGGTCTTGGGGGGACAGGGTTCACTGAGCAGTTCTTC. The chain recombines TRBV7-8 with TRBJ2-1, with 9 bases fitting TRBD1. CDR3 size: 18 residues. The germline CDR1 and CDR2 sequences are SGHVS and FQNEAQ. The V segment lost 2 bases and the J segment 9 bases; nucleotides outside the gene matches: 17.